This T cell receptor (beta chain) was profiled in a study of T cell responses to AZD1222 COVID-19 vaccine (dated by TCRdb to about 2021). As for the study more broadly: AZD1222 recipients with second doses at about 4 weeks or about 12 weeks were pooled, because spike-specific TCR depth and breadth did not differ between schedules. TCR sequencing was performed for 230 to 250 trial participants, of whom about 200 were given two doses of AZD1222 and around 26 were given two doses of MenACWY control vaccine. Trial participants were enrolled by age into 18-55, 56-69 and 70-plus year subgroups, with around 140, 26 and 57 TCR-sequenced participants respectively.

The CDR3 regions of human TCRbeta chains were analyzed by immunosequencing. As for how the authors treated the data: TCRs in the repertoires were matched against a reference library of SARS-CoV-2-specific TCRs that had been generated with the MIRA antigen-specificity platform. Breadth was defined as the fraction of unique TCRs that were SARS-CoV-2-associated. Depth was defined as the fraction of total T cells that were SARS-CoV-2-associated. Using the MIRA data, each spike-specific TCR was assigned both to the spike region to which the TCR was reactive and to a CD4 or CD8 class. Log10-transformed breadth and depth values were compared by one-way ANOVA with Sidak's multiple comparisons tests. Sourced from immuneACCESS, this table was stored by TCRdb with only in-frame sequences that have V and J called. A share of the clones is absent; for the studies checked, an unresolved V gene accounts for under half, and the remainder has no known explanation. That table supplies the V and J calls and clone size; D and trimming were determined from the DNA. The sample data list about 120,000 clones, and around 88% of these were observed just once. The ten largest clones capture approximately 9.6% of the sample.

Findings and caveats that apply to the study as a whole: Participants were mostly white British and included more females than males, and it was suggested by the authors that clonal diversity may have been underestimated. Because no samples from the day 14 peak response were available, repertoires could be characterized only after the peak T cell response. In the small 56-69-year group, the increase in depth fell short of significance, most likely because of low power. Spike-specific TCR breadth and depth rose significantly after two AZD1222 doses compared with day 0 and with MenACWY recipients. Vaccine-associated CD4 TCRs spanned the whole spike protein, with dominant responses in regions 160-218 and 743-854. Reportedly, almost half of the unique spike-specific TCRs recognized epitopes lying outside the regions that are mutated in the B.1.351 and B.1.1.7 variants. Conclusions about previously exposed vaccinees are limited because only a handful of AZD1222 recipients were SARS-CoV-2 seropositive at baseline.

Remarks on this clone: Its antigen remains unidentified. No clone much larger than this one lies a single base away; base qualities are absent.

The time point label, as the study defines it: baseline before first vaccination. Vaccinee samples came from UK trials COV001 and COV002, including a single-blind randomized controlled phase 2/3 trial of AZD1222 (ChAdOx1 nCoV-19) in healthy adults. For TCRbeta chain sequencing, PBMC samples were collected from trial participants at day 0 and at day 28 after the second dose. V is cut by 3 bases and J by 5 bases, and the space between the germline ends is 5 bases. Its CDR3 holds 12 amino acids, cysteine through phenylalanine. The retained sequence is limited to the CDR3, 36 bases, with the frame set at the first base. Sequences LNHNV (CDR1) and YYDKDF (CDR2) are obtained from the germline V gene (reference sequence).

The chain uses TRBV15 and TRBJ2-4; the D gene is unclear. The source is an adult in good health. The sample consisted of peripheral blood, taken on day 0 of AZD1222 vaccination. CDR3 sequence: CATSSNENIQYF. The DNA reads TGTGCCACCAGCAGCAATGAAAACATTCAGTACTTC.